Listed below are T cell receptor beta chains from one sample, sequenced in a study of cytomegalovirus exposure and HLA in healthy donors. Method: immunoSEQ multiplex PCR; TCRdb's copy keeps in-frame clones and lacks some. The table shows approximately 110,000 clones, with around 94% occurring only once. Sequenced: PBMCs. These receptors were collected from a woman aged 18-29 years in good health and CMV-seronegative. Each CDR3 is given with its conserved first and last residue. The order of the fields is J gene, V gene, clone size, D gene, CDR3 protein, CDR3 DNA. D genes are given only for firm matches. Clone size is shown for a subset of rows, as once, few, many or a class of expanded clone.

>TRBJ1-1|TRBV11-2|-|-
CASSLDRGGNTEAFF
TGTGCCAGCAGCTTAGACAGGGGCGGGAACACTGAAGCTTTCTTT
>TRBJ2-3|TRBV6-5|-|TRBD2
CASSYGGLAADTQYF
TGTGCCAGCAGTTACGGGGGACTAGCTGCAGATACGCAGTATTTT
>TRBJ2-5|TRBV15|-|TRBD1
CATSRVTGTGGAPQETQYF
TGTGCCACCAGCAGAGTAACAGGGACAGGGGGCGCGCCCCAAGAGACCCAGTACTTC
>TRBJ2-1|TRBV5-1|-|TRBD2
CASSIGAGGPNEQFF
TGCGCCAGCAGCATCGGAGCGGGGGGCCCAAATGAGCAGTTCTTC
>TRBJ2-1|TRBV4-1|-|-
CASSPQGNNEQFF
TGCGCCAGCAGCCCCCAGGGGAACAATGAGCAGTTCTTC
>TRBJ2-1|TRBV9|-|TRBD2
CASSVVSGTSYNEQFF
TGTGCCAGCAGCGTAGTTAGCGGGACTTCCTACAATGAGCAGTTCTTC
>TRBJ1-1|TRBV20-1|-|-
CSARGSREAFF
TGCAGTGCTAGAGGGAGCCGGGAAGCTTTCTTT
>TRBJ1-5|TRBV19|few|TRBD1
CASSTLDRGLSSNQPQHF
TGTGCCAGTAGTACCCTGGACAGGGGATTGAGTAGCAATCAGCCCCAGCATTTT
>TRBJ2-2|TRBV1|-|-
CTSSREGDFTGELFF
TGCACCAGCAGCCGAGAGGGGGACTTCACCGGGGAGCTGTTTTTT
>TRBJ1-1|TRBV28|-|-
CASSLYGRNTEAFF
TGTGCCAGCAGTTTATATGGGAGGAACACTGAAGCTTTCTTT
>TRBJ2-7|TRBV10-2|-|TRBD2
CASTLSLAGGGRSSYEQYF
TGCGCCAGCACCCTATCACTAGCGGGAGGCGGGAGAAGCTCCTACGAGCAGTACTTC
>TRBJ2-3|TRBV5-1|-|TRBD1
CASSLVDRAPDTQYF
TGCGCCAGCAGCTTGGTTGACAGGGCTCCCGATACGCAGTATTTT
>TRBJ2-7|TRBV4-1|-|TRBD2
CASSQGTSGTYEQYF
TGCGCCAGCAGCCAAGGGACTAGCGGGACATACGAGCAGTACTTC
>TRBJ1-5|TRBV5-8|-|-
CASSGLGQPQHF
TGTGCCAGCAGCGGGCTGGGTCAGCCCCAGCATTTT
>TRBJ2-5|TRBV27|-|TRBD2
CASSLSTSGTSETQYF
TGTGCCAGCAGTTTATCCACTAGCGGGACCTCGGAGACCCAGTACTTC
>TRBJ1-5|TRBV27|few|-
CASSFTIMNQPQHF
TGTGCCAGCAGTTTCACAATCATGAACCAGCCCCAGCATTTT
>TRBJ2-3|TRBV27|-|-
CASSSLIAATTDTQYF
TGTGCCAGCAGCTCACTCATAGCCGCCACCACAGATACGCAGTATTTT